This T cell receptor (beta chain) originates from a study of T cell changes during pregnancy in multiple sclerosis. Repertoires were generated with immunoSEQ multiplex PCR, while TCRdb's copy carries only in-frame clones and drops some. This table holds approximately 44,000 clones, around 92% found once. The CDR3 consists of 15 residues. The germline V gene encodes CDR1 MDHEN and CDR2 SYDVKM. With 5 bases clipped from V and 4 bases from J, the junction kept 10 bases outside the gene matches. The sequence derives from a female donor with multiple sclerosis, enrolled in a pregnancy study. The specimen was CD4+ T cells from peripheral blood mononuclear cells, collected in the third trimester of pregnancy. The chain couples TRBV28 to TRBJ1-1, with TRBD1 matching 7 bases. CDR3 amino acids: CASSTPQGGATEAFF. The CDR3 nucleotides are TGTGCCAGCAGTACTCCCCAGGGGGGAGCCACTGAAGCTTTCTTT.